The rows below give T cell receptor beta chains drawn from one sample of a study of cytomegalovirus exposure and HLA in healthy donors. Here immunoSEQ multiplex PCR was the method, and the copy in TCRdb shows in-frame clones only, minus some. The sample contains more than 85,000 clones, under 85% of which appear only once. Sequenced input: PBMCs. These receptors all stem from a man aged 18 to 35 in good health and CMV-seronegative. Both conserved end residues are part of each CDR3. D genes are given only for firm matches. Expanded clones get a size class; other rows say once, few or many, or leave the size out.

len | j_gene | v_gene | abundance | d_gene | CDR3aa | CDR3nt
16 | TRBJ1-2 | TRBV7-2 | NA | TRBD1 | CASSPGPQGVLYGYTF | TGTGCCAGCAGCCCAGGCCCCCAGGGGGTTCTATATGGCTACACCTTC
16 | TRBJ2-3 | TRBV10-1 | NA | TRBD2 | CASSEGRGNSTDTQYF | TGCGCCAGCAGTGAGGGGAGGGGAAATAGCACAGATACGCAGTATTTT
17 | TRBJ1-1 | TRBV19 | NA | TRBD1 | CASSILLGQGVGTEAFF | TGTGCCAGTAGTATACTTCTCGGGCAGGGGGTAGGCACTGAAGCTTTCTTT
14 | TRBJ2-7 | TRBV5-1 | NA | TRBD2 | CASSLSSGNYEQYF | TGCGCCAGCAGCTTGTCTAGCGGAAATTACGAGCAGTACTTC
14 | TRBJ2-7 | TRBV7-2 | NA | TRBD1 | CASSLAGQANEQYF | TGTGCCAGCAGCTTAGCCGGACAGGCGAACGAGCAGTACTTC
12 | TRBJ1-2 | TRBV10-3 | few | NA | CAISTGTYGYTF | TGTGCCATCAGTACAGGGACCTATGGCTACACCTTC
14 | TRBJ1-2 | TRBV4-1 | few | NA | CASSQGPRVQGYTF | TGCGCCAGCAGCCAAGGTCCCCGGGTACAAGGCTACACCTTC
16 | TRBJ1-2 | TRBV2 | NA | NA | CASSEGAGEFSYGYTF | TGTGCCAGCAGTGAGGGGGCAGGGGAATTTTCTTATGGCTACACCTTC
15 | TRBJ2-3 | TRBV2 | NA | NA | CASSPGEPFTDTQYF | TGTGCCAGCAGTCCGGGGGAGCCGTTCACAGATACGCAGTATTTT
13 | TRBJ1-2 | TRBV9 | NA | TRBD1 | CASSGTGDYGYTF | TGTGCCAGCAGTGGCACAGGGGACTATGGCTACACCTTC
15 | TRBJ1-2 | TRBV9 | NA | TRBD1 | CASSVTGGASHGYTF | TGTGCCAGCAGCGTGACAGGGGGCGCGTCCCATGGCTACACCTTC
16 | TRBJ2-2 | TRBV6-5 | NA | TRBD2 | CASSYAPSGGTGELFF | TGTGCCAGCAGTTACGCCCCTAGCGGGGGGACCGGGGAGCTGTTTTTT
14 | TRBJ2-7 | TRBV5-8 | few | NA | CASSHFPRNYEQYF | TGTGCCAGCAGCCACTTCCCCAGGAACTACGAGCAGTACTTC
13 | TRBJ2-2 | TRBV2 | once | NA | CASSVQGIGELFF | TGTGCCAGCAGTGTACAGGGTATCGGGGAGCTGTTTTTT
14 | TRBJ2-1 | TRBV15 | NA | NA | CATSRGLGENEQFF | TGTGCCACCAGCCGGGGTCTTGGCGAGAATGAGCAGTTCTTC
16 | TRBJ2-5 | TRBV7-2 | NA | TRBD1 | CASSLGGGQGQETQYF | TGTGCCAGCAGCTTAGGAGGGGGACAGGGACAAGAGACCCAGTACTTC
15 | TRBJ1-5 | TRBV18 | NA | TRBD1 | CASSPQGQGNQPQHF | TGTGCCAGCTCACCACAGGGACAGGGGAATCAGCCCCAGCATTTT
15 | TRBJ1-1 | TRBV6-6 | NA | NA | CASSPRLTVNTEAFF | TGTGCCAGCAGTCCCCGCTTGACAGTTAACACTGAAGCTTTCTTT
14 | TRBJ1-1 | TRBV7-8 | NA | TRBD1 | CASSLGQQGSEAFF | TGTGCCAGCAGCTTAGGACAACAGGGGTCTGAAGCTTTCTTT
14 | TRBJ1-3 | TRBV6-5 | NA | NA | CASSRTVGGNTIYF | TGTGCCAGCAGTCGGACAGTTGGGGGAAACACCATATATTTT
14 | TRBJ1-2 | TRBV28 | NA | NA | CASSPSGPQGGYTF | TGTGCCAGCAGTCCATCCGGGCCCCAGGGGGGCTACACCTTC
17 | TRBJ1-2 | TRBV7-2 | NA | TRBD1 | CASSSGARQGLTNGYTF | TGTGCCAGCAGCTCCGGAGCCCGACAGGGGCTGACGAACGGCTACACCTTC
21 | TRBJ2-6 | TRBV4-3 | NA | TRBD2 | CASSQDGVAGGPNSGANVLTF | TGCGCTAGCAGCCAAGATGGGGTAGCGGGAGGCCCCAACTCTGGGGCCAACGTCCTGACTTTC
13 | TRBJ2-7 | TRBV9 | NA | NA | CASSGRTRDEQYF | TGTGCCAGCAGCGGACGTACTAGAGACGAGCAGTACTTC
19 | TRBJ2-4 | TRBV11-2 | once | NA | CASSLAGGGSRLAKNIQYF | TGTGCCAGCAGCTTAGCAGGTGGGGGCAGCAGGCTAGCCAAAAACATTCAGTACTTC
17 | TRBJ2-1 | TRBV4-3 | few | TRBD2 | CASSHYEDLAGAGEQFF | TGCGCCAGCAGCCATTACGAGGATCTAGCGGGAGCGGGTGAGCAGTTCTTC
17 | TRBJ2-5 | TRBV5-6 | NA | TRBD1 | CASSLHGQGKRKETQYF | TGTGCCAGCAGTCTACACGGACAGGGGAAAAGAAAAGAGACCCAGTACTTC
14 | TRBJ2-7 | TRBV6-5 | NA | TRBD1 | CASSYPQGPNEQYF | TGTGCCAGCAGTTACCCACAGGGGCCCAACGAGCAGTACTTC
13 | TRBJ2-1 | TRBV29-1 | NA | NA | CSVPRIAGNEQFF | TGCAGCGTCCCTAGGATTGCCGGGAATGAGCAGTTCTTC
15 | TRBJ2-3 | TRBV7-9 | once | NA | CASNPHGGSTDTQYF | TGTGCCAGCAACCCTCACGGCGGGAGCACAGATACGCAGTATTTT